The 21 T cell receptor beta chains given below trace back to one sample, sequenced in a study of OX40 agonist ivuxolimab in advanced cancers. TCRdb's copy holds only in-frame clones and misses some; the assay was immunoSEQ multiplex PCR. The sample consists of around 41,000 clones, 75% to 90% of them appearing once. The source was CD4+ or CD8+ T cells sorted from blood, collected in a trial of the OX40 agonist ivuxolimab. Receptors were obtained from an adult with an advanced solid tumor such as melanoma, head and neck, liver or kidney cancer.

This clone was counted between two and nine times. The V gene is TRBV19, the J gene TRBJ2-5; 9 bases are shared with TRBD1. V lost 5 bases and J lost 5; bases outside the gene matches: 9. CDR1 LNHDA and CDR2 SQIVND come from the germline V gene (reference sequence). The CDR3 sequence is 15 residues long. DNA for the CDR3: TGTGCCAGTAGTCCCGGGACAGGGTTTCGGGAGACCCAGTACTTC. It encodes CASSPGTGFRETQYF. The variable domain in full, with the rest retrieved from reference TRBV19 and TRBJ2-5, is DGGITQSPKYLFRKEGQNVTLSCEQNLNHDAMYWYRQDPGQGLRLIYYSQIVNDFQKGDIAEGYSVSREKKESFPLTVTSAQKNPTAFYLCASSPGTGFRETQYFGPGTRLLVL.

The chain uses TRBV11-2 and TRBJ2-1, with D maybe TRBD2 (6 bases). CDR1 SGHAT and CDR2 FQNNGV come from the germline V gene. V was cut by 5 bases and J by 3 bases, with 11 bases left in between. The CDR3 consists of 14 residues. CDR3 protein: CASSQGDFYNEQFF. CDR3 bases: TGTGCCAGCAGCCAAGGGGACTTCTACAATGAGCAGTTCTTC.

The chain employs TRBV30 and TRBJ2-1; D tentatively fits TRBD1 or TRBD2 (5 bases each). The V end lost 4 bases, the J end lost 11 bases, and 15 bases lay between the germline ends. The length of the CDR3 is 12 residues. The V gene's germline CDR1 is GTSNPN and CDR2 SVGIG (reference sequence). The CDR3 protein is CAWTPSGTQQFF. The CDR3 region has the DNA TGTGCCTGGACTCCTTCCGGGACCCAGCAGTTCTTC.

The CDR3 protein is CANPPGGRLSYEQYF. The CDR3 DNA sequence: TGTGCCAACCCACCTGGCGGGAGGTTGTCCTACGAGCAGTACTTC. The chain joins TRBV6-1 to TRBJ2-7, with 8 bases that match TRBD2. J was trimmed by 1 base and V by 10 bases; bases with no gene match: 12. Germline CDR1 reads MNHNS; CDR2 reads SASEGT. The CDR3 length is 15 residues.

CDR3: CASSLESAGGYEQYF. The DNA of the CDR3 is TGTGCCAGCAGTTTAGAATCAGCAGGGGGTTACGAGCAGTACTTC. The V call is TRBV28, the J call TRBJ2-7; TRBD1 aligns across 7 bases. J gave up 4 bases and V 2 bases, and 8 bases lay outside the gene matches. This CDR3 is built from 15 residues. CDR1 MDHEN and CDR2 SYDVKM come from the germline V gene.

The chain uses TRBV19 and TRBJ2-7; D is perhaps TRBD1 (6 bases). CDR1 and CDR2 from the germline V gene are LNHDA and SQIVND (reference sequence). This CDR3 is built from 13 residues. V was clipped by 8 bases and J by 4 bases, with 15 bases between them. CDR3 nucleotides: TGTGCCAGTCGAATGACAGGTGGATACGAGCAGTACTTC. Protein: CASRMTGGYEQYF.

The gene calls are TRBV29-1 and TRBJ1-1, with no clear D. Deletions cut 3 bases from V and 11 bases from J, with 7 bases between. The germline V gene has CDR1 SQVTM and CDR2 ANQGSEA. CDR3 length: 9 amino acids. CDR3 sequence (DNA): TGCAGCGTTGAGCGCCCGGCTTTCTTT. Amino acids: CSVERPAFF.

This clone was seen more than once but under ten times. The chain joins TRBV29-1 to TRBJ1-1; D not certain. V was trimmed by 7 bases and J by 1 base, leaving 16 bases between them. This CDR3 spans 14 amino acids. The germline V gene encodes CDR1 SQVTM and CDR2 ANQGSEA. Here the CDR3 DNA reads TGCAGCGCCCTCCCGGGCAGCTCGAACACTGAAGCTTTCTTT. Its translation is CSALPGSSNTEAFF.

This clone appeared once. The chain has TRBV11-2 and TRBJ2-7; 8 bases map to TRBD1. This CDR3 region has 15 residues. Germline CDR1 reads SGHAT; CDR2 reads FQNNGV. Losses at the gene ends were 5 bases for V and 2 bases for J; bases not matched to a gene: 8. Here the CDR3 reads CASSLLQGDPYEQYF. CDR3 in DNA: TGTGCCAGCAGCCTTCTACAGGGGGACCCCTACGAGCAGTACTTC.

The V and J genes are TRBV9 and TRBJ2-6, with 7 bases identical to TRBD1. CDR1 and CDR2 (germline): SGDLS, YYNGEE. The CDR3 is made up of 17 amino acids. Trimming at V came to 3 bases and at J to 2 bases, leaving 8 bases not matched to a gene. CDR3 region: CASSADRTGAGANVLTF. The CDR3 DNA reads as TGTGCCAGCAGCGCAGACCGAACAGGGGCTGGGGCCAACGTCCTGACTTTC.

The chain employs TRBV18 and TRBJ1-4, with D maybe TRBD1 (5 bases). Germline V gene lookup returns CDR1 KGHSH and CDR2 LQKENI. V lost 3 bases and J 6 bases, leaving 11 bases between the germline ends. The CDR3 length is 14 residues. The CDR3 DNA reads TGTGCCAGCTCACCGGCCGGGACTTATGAAAAACTGTTTTTT. Amino acids: CASSPAGTYEKLFF.

This clone occurred once. The V and J genes are TRBV18 and TRBJ2-5; D could derive from TRBD1 or TRBD2 (5 bases each). The end of the DNA fits TRBJ2-7 better, so the J call may be wrong. This CDR3 has 16 residues. Germline assignment: CDR1 KGHSH and CDR2 LQKENI. CDR3 in DNA: TGTGCCAGCTCACCACTTCCAGGGACCAGCTCCTACGAGCAGTACTTC. Translating gives CASSPLPGTSSYEQYF.

This clone came up once. This CDR3 is CASSIKTGGTEAFF. CDR3 DNA: TGTGCCAGTAGTATAAAGACAGGGGGCACTGAAGCTTTCTTT. The V and J genes are TRBV19 and TRBJ1-1, with 9 bases identical to TRBD1. The J segment lost 4 bases and the V segment lost 2 bases, leaving 2 bases of the junction unmatched. The length of the CDR3 is 14 residues. CDR1 is LNHDA, CDR2 SQIVND, per germline (reference sequence).

In this sample, this clone turned up once. V is TRBV9 and J is TRBJ2-3, with D possibly being TRBD2 (5 bases). Deletions cut 2 bases from V and 0 bases from J, with 7 bases between. The CDR3 is 14 amino acids. Per germline, CDR1 SGDLS and CDR2 YYNGEE. CDR3 in DNA: TGTGCCAGCAGCGTGAGGGAGAGCACAGATACGCAGTATTTT. Its protein product is CASSVRESTDTQYF. Full variable domain (missing parts from reference TRBV9 and TRBJ2-3): DSGVTQTPKHLITATGQRVTLRCSPRSGDLSVYWYQQSLDQGLQFLIQYYNGEERAKGNILERFSAQQFPDLHSELNLSSLELGDSALYFCASSVRESTDTQYFGPGTRLTVL.

The V call is TRBV7-3, the J call TRBJ2-3; tentatively, D is TRBD1 or TRBD2 (6 bases each). The CDR3 contains 16 residues. Germline CDR1 and CDR2: SGHTA and FQGTGA. V was cut by 5 bases and J by 4 bases, with 19 bases left in between. CDR3 sequence reads: CASSLGLGGLADTQYF. The CDR3 coding sequence is TGTGCCAGCAGCCTGGGGCTGGGGGGCCTGGCAGATACGCAGTATTTT. The entire variable domain, with the rest obtained from reference TRBV7-3 and TRBJ2-3, is as follows: GAGVSQTPSNKVTEKGKYVELRCDPISGHTALYWYRQSLGQGPEFLIYFQGTGAADDSGLPNDRFFAVRPEGSVSTLKIQRTERGDSAVYLCASSLGLGGLADTQYFGPGTRLTVL.

The chain is built from TRBV10-3 and TRBJ2-7, with no clear D. Germline CDR1 is ENHRY and CDR2 is SYGVKD. V lost 3 bases to trimming and J lost 4 bases, with 13 bases between them. CDR3 length equals 14 residues. The CDR3 nucleotides are TGTGCCATCAGTGATGGCCAGTCGGGTTACGAGCAGTACTTC. Its protein product is CAISDGQSGYEQYF.

The CDR3 loop reads CASSQSSYEQYF. In DNA, the CDR3 is TGTGCCAGCAGCCAGAGCTCCTACGAGCAGTACTTC. The rearrangement uses TRBV7-8 and TRBJ2-7, with D hard to call. Germline CDR1 and CDR2: SGHVS and FQNEAQ. The CDR3 has 12 residues. V lost 5 bases to trimming and J lost 0 bases, with 5 bases between them.

The chain carries TRBV19 and TRBJ2-7; 7 nucleotides match TRBD2. Germline CDR1 is LNHDA and CDR2 is SQIVND (reference sequence). V lost 3 bases, J lost 2 bases, and 10 bases stayed unmatched. The CDR3 is made up of 16 amino acids. The CDR3 loop is CASSIARGTNTYEQYF. The DNA of the CDR3 is TGTGCCAGTAGTATCGCTCGCGGGACTAACACCTACGAGCAGTACTTC.

The rearrangement joins TRBV4-1 to TRBJ2-3; 9 nucleotides align to TRBD2. CDR3 size: 16 residues. V lost 7 bases to trimming and J lost 6 bases; unmatched junction nucleotides: 14. Germline-derived CDR1 and CDR2 are MGHRA and YSYEKL. CDR3 in amino acids: CASKHLGGRAVDTQYF. The CDR3 nucleotides are TGCGCCAGCAAGCATTTGGGCGGGAGGGCCGTGGATACGCAGTATTTT.

The rearrangement uses TRBV6-1 and TRBJ2-7; D ambiguous. CDR1 MNHNS and CDR2 SASEGT come from the germline V gene. CDR3 length: 13 residues. With 0 bases removed from V and 9 bases from J, the gap between germline ends came to 12 bases. CDR3 nucleotides: TGTGCCAGCAGTGAAGCAGGCCTTTCGGGGCAGTACTTC. Its translation: CASSEAGLSGQYF.

The V gene is TRBV30, the J gene TRBJ1-4; D uncertain. V was clipped by 1 base and J by 4 bases, with 4 bases between them. There are 12 residues in the CDR3. Germline V CDR1 and CDR2: GTSNPN, SVGIG (reference sequence). The CDR3 protein is CAWSANNEKLFF. The CDR3 DNA sequence: TGTGCCTGGAGTGCTAATAATGAAAAACTGTTTTTT.